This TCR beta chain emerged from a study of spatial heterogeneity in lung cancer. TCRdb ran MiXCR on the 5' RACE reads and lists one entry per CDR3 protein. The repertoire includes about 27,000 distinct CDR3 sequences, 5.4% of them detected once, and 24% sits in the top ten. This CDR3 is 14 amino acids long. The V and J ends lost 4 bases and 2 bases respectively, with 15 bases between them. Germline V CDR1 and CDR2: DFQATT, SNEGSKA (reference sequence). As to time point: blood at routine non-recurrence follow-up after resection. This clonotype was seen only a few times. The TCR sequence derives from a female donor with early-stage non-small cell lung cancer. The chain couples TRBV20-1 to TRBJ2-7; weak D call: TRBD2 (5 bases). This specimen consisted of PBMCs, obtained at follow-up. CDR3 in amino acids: CSATSTMFPYEQYF. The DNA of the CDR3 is TGCAGTGCTACATCGACTATGTTCCCCTACGAGCAGTACTTC.